This is a list of T cell receptor beta chains from one sample in a study of blood T cell repertoires in COVID-19. The data were produced by immunoSEQ multiplex PCR, yet TCRdb's version contains in-frame clones alone and is incomplete. The table has 90,000 to 150,000 clones, 70% to 85% seen once. Specimen: peripheral blood. The receptors stem from a man between 50 and 59 years old with acute or convalescent COVID-19. Both conserved end residues are trimmed from each CDR3. Each record gives: clone size, J gene, V gene, CDR3 protein. Size is omitted from some rows. Given values are once, few, many or a class for expanded clones.

size: NA
J: TRBJ1-1
V: TRBV10-2
CDR3: ASSGPGFFMNTEAF

size: NA
J: TRBJ2-1
V: TRBV5-4
CDR3: ASSTGQDPYNEQF

size: NA
J: TRBJ1-5
V: TRBV7-6
CDR3: ASSQGLGNQPQH

size: NA
J: TRBJ2-1
V: TRBV9
CDR3: ASSGGSSYNEQF

size: NA
J: TRBJ2-2
V: TRBV5-6
CDR3: ASSQDGTPNTGELF

size: few
J: TRBJ1-6
V: TRBV6-6
CDR3: ASRPRDNSPLH

size: NA
J: TRBJ2-1
V: TRBV15
CDR3: ATSRDLIAGGAYNEQF

size: NA
J: TRBJ1-2
V: TRBV27
CDR3: ASSLTGVGSYGYT

size: NA
J: TRBJ1-2
V: TRBV18
CDR3: ASSPDLFASGYT

size: NA
J: TRBJ2-3
V: TRBV9
CDR3: ASSPIDIRPDTQY

size: NA
J: TRBJ2-2
V: TRBV3-1/TRBV3-2
CDR3: ASSPPTGVPGELF

size: once
J: TRBJ2-2
V: TRBV7-9
CDR3: ASSLALGGGPRELF

size: NA
J: TRBJ1-1
V: TRBV6-5
CDR3: ASKGQGNTEAF

size: NA
J: TRBJ2-1
V: TRBV7-2
CDR3: ASSLASGAYNEQF

size: NA
J: TRBJ2-3
V: TRBV5-1
CDR3: ASSARQGDTQY

size: NA
J: TRBJ2-1
V: TRBV28
CDR3: ASSFASGFNEQF

size: few
J: TRBJ2-3
V: TRBV2
CDR3: ASRGSFEATQY

size: few
J: TRBJ2-1
V: TRBV7-3
CDR3: ASSRTGDPSYNEQF

size: NA
J: TRBJ1-2
V: TRBV6-5
CDR3: ASSRSQSDGYT

size: NA
J: TRBJ2-3
V: TRBV11-2
CDR3: ASSLSLDTQY

size: NA
J: TRBJ2-1
V: TRBV9
CDR3: ASSVGWDKHNEQF

size: NA
J: TRBJ1-3
V: TRBV12-3/TRBV12-4
CDR3: ASSLQGGNTIY

size: NA
J: TRBJ2-2
V: TRBV5-1
CDR3: ASSRGDRRNTGELF

size: once
J: TRBJ2-7
V: TRBV7-9
CDR3: ASSRQPGQGALLFEQY

size: NA
J: TRBJ1-1
V: TRBV4-1
CDR3: ASSQDDRGKNTEAF

size: NA
J: TRBJ1-2
V: TRBV2
CDR3: ASSHPRDIFNYGYT

size: NA
J: TRBJ1-2
V: TRBV5-1
CDR3: ASSLSDRGFGT

size: NA
J: TRBJ2-3
V: TRBV30
CDR3: AWSADRGTDTQY

size: NA
J: TRBJ2-7
V: TRBV11-2
CDR3: ASSLPGLAGSEQY

size: NA
J: TRBJ2-7
V: TRBV7-9
CDR3: ASSIGTELYEQY

size: NA
J: TRBJ2-5
V: TRBV5-1
CDR3: ASSSSWGVDQETQY

size: NA
J: TRBJ2-3
V: TRBV5-1
CDR3: ASSLNKRSSGASTDTQY

size: many
J: TRBJ2-2
V: TRBV3-1/TRBV3-2
CDR3: ASSKGSYTGELF

size: NA
J: TRBJ1-6
V: TRBV25-1
CDR3: ASSESGRNSPLH

size: few
J: TRBJ1-3
V: TRBV7-9
CDR3: ASSPPFRLSGNTIY

size: NA
J: TRBJ1-2
V: TRBV3-1/TRBV3-2
CDR3: ASSQGQGEFYGYT

size: NA
J: TRBJ2-5
V: TRBV3-1/TRBV3-2
CDR3: ASRGQGLETQY

size: NA
J: TRBJ2-1
V: TRBV7-2
CDR3: ASSRTSGGALEQF

size: many
J: TRBJ2-2
V: TRBV11-3
CDR3: ASSSDTGELF

size: NA
J: TRBJ1-5
V: TRBV19
CDR3: ASSKDYSNQPQH

size: NA
J: TRBJ2-1
V: TRBV29-1
CDR3: SVVGLAGESGEQF

size: NA
J: TRBJ1-5
V: TRBV6-5
CDR3: APAEMGAGQPQH

size: NA
J: TRBJ2-5
V: TRBV7-9
CDR3: ASSQTAAGGKETQY

size: NA
J: TRBJ2-7
V: TRBV19
CDR3: ASSPPRRDRDHREQY

size: medium-sized
J: TRBJ1-5
V: TRBV5-1
CDR3: ASSLGEGWQPQH

size: NA
J: TRBJ1-5
V: TRBV18
CDR3: ASSATDSNQPQH

size: NA
J: TRBJ1-1
V: TRBV5-1
CDR3: ASSLQGTTEAF

size: few
J: TRBJ2-5
V: TRBV11-2
CDR3: ASTWRMDLTGSEHETQY

size: NA
J: TRBJ1-4
V: TRBV28
CDR3: ASSQTTGGSFEKLF

size: NA
J: TRBJ2-1
V: TRBV11-2
CDR3: ASSLRGSGRVNEQF

size: few
J: TRBJ2-3
V: TRBV5-1
CDR3: ASSQQDTQY